The rows below give T cell receptor beta chains drawn from one sample of a study of cytomegalovirus exposure and HLA in healthy donors. Here immunoSEQ multiplex PCR was the method, and the copy in TCRdb shows in-frame clones only, minus some. This table holds about 140,000 clones, around 66% found once. Sample: PBMCs. The receptors derive from a woman aged 55-70 years in good health and CMV-seronegative. CDR3s include the opening cysteine and the closing phenylalanine or tryptophan. D genes are given only for firm matches. Size tells how often a clone was seen (once, few, many) or the class of an expanded clone, and some rows leave it out.

abundance: once
j_gene: TRBJ2-1
d_gene: TRBD2
v_gene: TRBV12-5
CDR3nt: TGTGCTAGTGGTTTGGTACCCACGGGAGGCTCCCACAATGAGCAGTTCTTC
CDR3aa: CASGLVPTGGSHNEQFF

abundance: NA
j_gene: TRBJ1-2
d_gene: NA
v_gene: TRBV29-1
CDR3nt: TGCAGCGTCGAGACCTCGGAGGGGAACTATGGCTACACCTTC
CDR3aa: CSVETSEGNYGYTF

abundance: NA
j_gene: TRBJ1-1
d_gene: NA
v_gene: TRBV5-6
CDR3nt: TGTGCCAGCATTGAAGGGGGGGGCTCTAGGACTGAAGCTTTCTTT
CDR3aa: CASIEGGGSRTEAFF

abundance: NA
j_gene: TRBJ2-7
d_gene: TRBD1
v_gene: TRBV18
CDR3nt: TGTGCCAGCTCAACAGGGGGCTTGGGTTCCTACGAGCAGTACTTC
CDR3aa: CASSTGGLGSYEQYF

abundance: NA
j_gene: TRBJ2-1
d_gene: NA
v_gene: TRBV7-9
CDR3nt: TGTGCCAGCAGCCCGAGGGGGAGCTCCTACAATGAGCAGTTCTTC
CDR3aa: CASSPRGSSYNEQFF

abundance: NA
j_gene: TRBJ2-1
d_gene: NA
v_gene: TRBV18
CDR3nt: TGTGCCAGCTCACGCGAACAGGGAAGTGAGCAGTTCTTC
CDR3aa: CASSREQGSEQFF

abundance: NA
j_gene: TRBJ1-1
d_gene: TRBD1
v_gene: TRBV6-5
CDR3nt: TGTGCCAGCATAGGGGACAGGAAGAACACTGAAGCTTTCTTT
CDR3aa: CASIGDRKNTEAFF

abundance: NA
j_gene: TRBJ2-7
d_gene: NA
v_gene: TRBV10-3
CDR3nt: TGTGCCATCGGGGCAGCATCCTACGAGCAGTACTTC
CDR3aa: CAIGAASYEQYF

abundance: few
j_gene: TRBJ2-3
d_gene: TRBD2
v_gene: TRBV28
CDR3nt: TGTGCCAGCAGTTCGGGGACTAGCGGGTGGCGGGGTACGCAGTATTTT
CDR3aa: CASSSGTSGWRGTQYF

abundance: NA
j_gene: TRBJ2-1
d_gene: TRBD2
v_gene: TRBV19
CDR3nt: TGTGCCAGTAGGCAAACGTTACTAGCGGGGGGCTTCAATGAGCAGTTCTTC
CDR3aa: CASRQTLLAGGFNEQFF

abundance: NA
j_gene: TRBJ1-5
d_gene: NA
v_gene: TRBV21-1
CDR3nt: TGTGCCAGCAGCATACAGGGGGCGCCTAGCAATCAGCCCCAGCATTTT
CDR3aa: CASSIQGAPSNQPQHF

abundance: few
j_gene: TRBJ1-3
d_gene: NA
v_gene: TRBV6-1
CDR3nt: TGTGCCAGCAGTGCCAAGGCCGGGGTTCTTGGAAACACCATATATTTT
CDR3aa: CASSAKAGVLGNTIYF

abundance: NA
j_gene: TRBJ1-2
d_gene: NA
v_gene: TRBV6-5
CDR3nt: TGTGCCAGCAGCAGTGGAGGGGGCTACACCTTC
CDR3aa: CASSSGGGYTF

abundance: few
j_gene: TRBJ2-2
d_gene: TRBD2
v_gene: TRBV10-1
CDR3nt: TGCGCCAGCAGTGGAGGGGTACTAGCGGGGAGGGGCGACACCGGGGAGCTGTTTTTT
CDR3aa: CASSGGVLAGRGDTGELFF

abundance: NA
j_gene: TRBJ2-2
d_gene: NA
v_gene: TRBV19
CDR3nt: TGTGCCAGCAGGGACTTCACTACCGGGGAGCTGTTTTTT
CDR3aa: CASRDFTTGELFF

abundance: few
j_gene: TRBJ2-7
d_gene: TRBD1
v_gene: TRBV10-3
CDR3nt: TGTGCCATCAGTGAGGGACAGGGTAACGAGCAGTACTTC
CDR3aa: CAISEGQGNEQYF

abundance: NA
j_gene: TRBJ2-7
d_gene: NA
v_gene: TRBV7-2
CDR3nt: TGTGCCAGCAGTGACCGAGCGGCGGCCGAGCAGTACTTC
CDR3aa: CASSDRAAAEQYF

abundance: NA
j_gene: TRBJ2-1
d_gene: NA
v_gene: TRBV4-1
CDR3nt: TGCGCCAGCAGCCTGACAGGTTCGAATGAGCAGTTCTTC
CDR3aa: CASSLTGSNEQFF

abundance: NA
j_gene: TRBJ1-1
d_gene: NA
v_gene: TRBV19
CDR3nt: TGTGCCAGTAGTAGTGTTATAGAACCGAACACTGAAGCTTTCTTT
CDR3aa: CASSSVIEPNTEAFF

abundance: NA
j_gene: TRBJ1-1
d_gene: NA
v_gene: TRBV19
CDR3nt: TGTGCCAGTAGTATGGGAGTACACACTGAAGCTTTCTTT
CDR3aa: CASSMGVHTEAFF

abundance: few
j_gene: TRBJ1-2
d_gene: TRBD1
v_gene: TRBV5-1
CDR3nt: TGCGCCAGCAGCCCCGGACAGGGGGCGGTTAACTATGGCTACACCTTC
CDR3aa: CASSPGQGAVNYGYTF

abundance: NA
j_gene: TRBJ2-7
d_gene: NA
v_gene: TRBV11-2
CDR3nt: TGTGCCAGCAGCTTAGATCTCCCGGGACAGTACTTC
CDR3aa: CASSLDLPGQYF

abundance: NA
j_gene: TRBJ2-3
d_gene: TRBD2
v_gene: TRBV6-1
CDR3nt: TGTGCCAGCAGGACGACTGGGGGACTAGCGGATACGCAGTATTTT
CDR3aa: CASRTTGGLADTQYF

abundance: NA
j_gene: TRBJ2-7
d_gene: NA
v_gene: TRBV7-3
CDR3nt: TGTGCCAGCAGCTTAACGCGGGGAAGTCGGCACGAGCAGTACTTC
CDR3aa: CASSLTRGSRHEQYF

abundance: NA
j_gene: TRBJ2-5
d_gene: TRBD2
v_gene: TRBV6-1
CDR3nt: TGTGCCAGCAGTGCGGAACTAGCGGGAGGGCGAGAGACCCAGTACTTC
CDR3aa: CASSAELAGGRETQYF

abundance: NA
j_gene: TRBJ2-1
d_gene: TRBD2
v_gene: TRBV7-3
CDR3nt: TGTGCCAGCAGCCAGGGGTGGCTAGCGGGAGTGTCATCCTACAATGAGCAGTTCTTC
CDR3aa: CASSQGWLAGVSSYNEQFF

abundance: NA
j_gene: TRBJ2-5
d_gene: TRBD2
v_gene: TRBV9
CDR3nt: TGTGCCAGCGGGCCTAGCGGGGGGTATGAAGGGACCCAGTACTTC
CDR3aa: CASGPSGGYEGTQYF

abundance: few
j_gene: TRBJ2-1
d_gene: TRBD2
v_gene: TRBV5-1
CDR3nt: TGCGCCAGCAGCTTGGCCAGAGTAGCGGGGGGGCTGGGTGAGCAGTTCTTC
CDR3aa: CASSLARVAGGLGEQFF

abundance: NA
j_gene: TRBJ2-7
d_gene: NA
v_gene: TRBV5-3
CDR3nt: TGTGCCAGAAGCTTGGCACAGCCCTACGAGCAGTACTTC
CDR3aa: CARSLAQPYEQYF